The 20 T cell receptor beta chains below all came from one sample that was sequenced in a study of cytomegalovirus exposure and HLA in healthy donors. PCR employed 60 Vbeta and 13 Jbeta primers. The data were produced by immunoSEQ multiplex PCR, yet TCRdb's version contains in-frame clones alone and is incomplete. The repertoire holds about 130,000 clones, with 60% to 85% as singletons. Sequencing input: PBMCs. All receptors derive from a woman aged 18 to 35 in good health and CMV-seronegative.

The chain combines TRBV19 with TRBJ2-7; TRBD2 aligns across 15 bases. Unmatched junction bases numbered 16, after V lost 5 bases and J lost 2 bases. Germline CDR1 and CDR2: LNHDA and SQIVND (reference sequence). This CDR3 comprises 20 residues. The CDR3 is CASSLMWGTSGRSLTYEQYF. The CDR3 coding sequence is TGTGCCAGTAGTCTGATGTGGGGGACTAGCGGGAGGTCACTAACCTACGAGCAGTACTTC.

The rearrangement joins TRBV10-3 to TRBJ2-3; D may be TRBD1 (6 bases). V lost 0 bases, J lost 1 base, and 14 bases lay in between. Germline V CDR1 and CDR2: ENHRY, SYGVKD. This CDR3 is built from 17 residues. Here the CDR3 reads CAISESQGQGGTDTQYF. The CDR3 nucleotides are TGTGCCATCAGTGAGTCGCAGGGGCAGGGAGGCACAGATACGCAGTATTTT.

This clone was picked up a small number of times. This chain connects TRBV4-1 to TRBJ1-4, with D perhaps matching TRBD1 (5 bases). The V gene lost 4 bases and the J gene lost 2 bases, with 5 bases spanning the gap. CDR1 is MGHRA and CDR2 is YSYEKL in the germline V gene. This CDR3 spans 13 amino acids. The CDR3 region has the DNA TGCGCCAGCAGCCGACAGACTAATGAAAAACTGTTTTTT. Amino acids: CASSRQTNEKLFF.

The CDR3 is CASSRDRDNGYTF. The CDR3 DNA is TGTGCCAGCAGCCGGGACAGGGACAATGGCTACACCTTC. The chain recombines TRBV6-5 with TRBJ1-2; 9 bases are shared with TRBD1. Germline lookup yields CDR1 MNHEY and CDR2 SVGAGI. Trimming took 6 bases from V and 6 from J; bases not matched to a gene: 5. The CDR3 runs to 13 residues.

This clone was observed a handful of times. The V call is TRBV7-7, the J call TRBJ2-7, with TRBD2 as a possible D gene (6 bases). The CDR3 is 13 residues long. V lost 5 bases to trimming and J lost 7 bases, with 15 bases between them. Germline-derived CDR1 and CDR2 are SSHAT and FNYEAQ (reference sequence). CDR3: CASSLALGGEQYF. CDR3 DNA: TGTGCCAGCAGCCTGGCCCTGGGGGGAGAGCAGTACTTC.

This clone came up a few times. This sequence joins TRBV5-5 and TRBJ1-3; 12 nucleotides match TRBD1. CDR1 and CDR2 from the germline V gene are SGHKS and YYEKEE (reference sequence). V trimming: 4 bases; J trimming: 2 bases; junction bases outside the gene matches: 13. The CDR3 is made up of 19 amino acids. The CDR3 loop is CASSLGTGGWELPGNTIYF. In nucleotides, the CDR3 is TGTGCCAGCAGCCTTGGGACAGGGGGCTGGGAGCTTCCTGGAAACACCATATATTTT.

The rearrangement uses TRBV12-5 and TRBJ2-7; D is perhaps TRBD1 (6 bases). Trimming removed 6 bases from V and 4 bases from J, with 16 bases in between. The CDR3 extends over 14 amino acids. Germline loops: CDR1 LGHNT, CDR2 FRNRAP. Here the CDR3 reads CASGRSLDRYEQYF. The CDR3 DNA is TGTGCTAGTGGGCGGTCCCTAGACAGGTACGAGCAGTACTTC.

The chain carries TRBV5-4 and TRBJ2-1; 8 nucleotides match TRBD2. The length of the CDR3 is 14 residues. The junction had 7 bases not matched to a gene; V was cut back by 4 bases and J by 7 bases. CDR1 and CDR2 from the germline V gene are SGHNT and YYREEE (reference sequence). The CDR3 sequence: CASSGAGVGNEQFF. The CDR3 region has the DNA TGTGCCAGCAGCGGAGCGGGAGTTGGTAATGAGCAGTTCTTC.

The chain uses TRBV5-6 and TRBJ2-7; D gene uncertain. The germline V gene has CDR1 SGHDT and CDR2 YYEEEE. Trimming pared 1 base from V and 0 bases from J, leaving 5 bases between. The CDR3 runs 13 residues. The DNA for the CDR3 is TGTGCCAGCAGCTTGCCCCACTCCTACGAGCAGTACTTC. Translated: CASSLPHSYEQYF.

V is TRBV6-5 and J is TRBJ2-7; D is perhaps TRBD2 (5 bases). The CDR3 extends over 15 amino acids. Trimming took 0 bases from V and 7 from J, leaving 16 bases between them. The germline CDR1 and CDR2 sequences are MNHEY and SVGAGI. The CDR3 region has the DNA TGTGCCAGCAGTTACTCGGGGAACTTTCCGGGGGAGCAGTACTTC. Protein sequence: CASSYSGNFPGEQYF.

CDR3 region: CASSPGSVYGYTF. The CDR3 nucleotides read TGTGCCAGCTCACCAGGGAGTGTCTATGGCTACACCTTC. The chain uses TRBV18 and TRBJ1-2; no clear D gene. The germline CDR1 and CDR2 sequences are KGHSH and LQKENI. The CDR3 is made up of 13 amino acids. Between the trimmed V and J ends, which lost 2 bases and 4 bases, there was a span of 8 bases.

This chain links TRBV9 with TRBJ2-5; 10 bases match TRBD1. The CDR3 has 18 amino acids. Losses at the gene ends were 4 bases for V and 4 bases for J; bases not matched to a gene: 16. Germline values: CDR1 SGDLS, CDR2 YYNGEE. The CDR3 protein is CASSLDTDRGLNVETQYF. The CDR3 nucleotides are TGTGCCAGCAGCCTAGATACCGACAGGGGGCTTAACGTAGAGACCCAGTACTTC.

This clone was detected a few times. CDR3 DNA sequence: TGTGCCAGCAGCTTGGGCCGGGGGGGTTACTTCATGAACACTGAAGCTTTCTTT. This encodes CASSLGRGGYFMNTEAFF. The gene calls are TRBV5-6 and TRBJ1-1; the D gene is possibly TRBD1 (5 bases). The V and J ends lost 0 bases and 0 bases respectively, with 18 bases between them. Germline CDR1 SGHDT, CDR2 YYEEEE. This CDR3 is 18 amino acids long.

This clone was detected once. The rearrangement links TRBV7-2 to TRBJ1-1, with D maybe TRBD1 (5 bases). Germline V gene sequence: CDR1 SGHTA, CDR2 FQGNSA. The ends were cut back, 3 bases at V and 0 bases at J, with 8 bases in the middle. The CDR3 length is 14 residues. In DNA form, the CDR3 reads TGTGCCAGCAGCTTGGGAGGGGTGAACACTGAAGCTTTCTTT. It codes for CASSLGGVNTEAFF.

The V call is TRBV11-2, the J call TRBJ2-1, with D possibly being TRBD2 (5 bases). This CDR3 comprises 12 residues. Germline V gives CDR1 SGHAT, CDR2 FQNNGV. Trimming pared 3 bases from V and 6 bases from J, leaving 6 bases between. The CDR3 bases are TGTGCCAGCAGCTTTGGAGGCAATGAGCAGTTCTTC. Residues: CASSFGGNEQFF.

The rearrangement links TRBV27 to TRBJ2-5; D perhaps matches TRBD1 (5 bases). This CDR3 is built from 12 residues. V shed 6 bases and J shed 5 bases, with 10 bases lying between them. Germline lookup yields CDR1 MNHEY and CDR2 SMNVEV (reference sequence). The CDR3: CASSQGEETQYF. The CDR3 bases are TGTGCCAGCAGCCAGGGTGAGGAGACCCAGTACTTC.

V gene TRBV4-1 combines with J gene TRBJ1-2; possible D gene TRBD1, 5 bases. CDR1 MGHRA and CDR2 YSYEKL come from the germline V gene. V lost 1 base and J lost 8, with 11 bases in between. The CDR3 sequence is 13 residues long. This CDR3 reads CASSQASGVGYTF. The CDR3 bases are TGCGCCAGCAGCCAAGCCTCGGGGGTCGGCTACACCTTC.

This rearrangement joins TRBV25-1 to TRBJ2-5; D uncertain. CDR1 and CDR2 (germline): MGHDK, SYGVNS. The CDR3 is 12 amino acids. Trimming left V 5 bases short and J 2 bases short, with 6 bases between. CDR3 in DNA: TGTGCCAGCAGTCCCCATCAAGAGACCCAGTACTTC. Residues: CASSPHQETQYF.

The V call is TRBV5-1, the J call TRBJ1-4; D may be TRBD1 (5 bases). Germline CDR1 SGHRS, CDR2 YFSETQ. The length of the CDR3 is 16 residues. V lost 4 bases to trimming and J lost 0 bases, with 13 bases between them. The CDR3 sequence is CASSPRVAATNEKLFF. The CDR3 DNA follows: TGCGCCAGCAGCCCCAGGGTTGCAGCAACTAATGAAAAACTGTTTTTT.

V and J are TRBV10-3 and TRBJ2-2; D ambiguous. The CDR3 runs 16 residues. The V gene's germline CDR1 is ENHRY and CDR2 SYGVKD. V lost 4 bases and J 1 base, leaving 13 bases between the germline ends. The CDR3 coding sequence is TGTGCCATCAGTGTTAGAGACTGGAAGAACACCGGGGAGCTGTTTTTT. The encoded protein is CAISVRDWKNTGELFF.